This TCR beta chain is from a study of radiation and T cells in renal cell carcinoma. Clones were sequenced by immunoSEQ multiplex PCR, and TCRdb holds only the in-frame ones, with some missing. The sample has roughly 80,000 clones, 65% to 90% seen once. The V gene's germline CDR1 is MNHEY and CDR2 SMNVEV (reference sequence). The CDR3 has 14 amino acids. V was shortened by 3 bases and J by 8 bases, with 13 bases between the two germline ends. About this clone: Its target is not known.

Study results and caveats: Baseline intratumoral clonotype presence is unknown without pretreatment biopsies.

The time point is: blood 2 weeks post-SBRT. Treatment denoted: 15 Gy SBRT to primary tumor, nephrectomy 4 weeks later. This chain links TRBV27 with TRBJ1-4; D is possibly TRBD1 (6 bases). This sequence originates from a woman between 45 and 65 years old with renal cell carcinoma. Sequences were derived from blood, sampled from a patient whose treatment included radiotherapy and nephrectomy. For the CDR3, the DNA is TGTGCCAGCAGTTTGGGAGGGAGGGGGGAAAAACTGTTTTTT. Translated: CASSLGGRGEKLFF.